This T cell receptor beta chain appears in the sequencing data of a study of blood T cells in healthy people across ages (dated by TCRdb to about 2015). Background for the entire study: Template switching captured roughly one uniquely barcoded TCR beta cDNA molecule per two T cells in model experiments. To track age-related changes in TCR beta repertoire diversity, the study relied on deep sequencing normalized with unique cDNA molecular identifiers. The donors were split into four age groups: young (average about 16 years), middle-aged (roughly 39), aged (more than 60) and long-lived (approximately 80). Donors of different ages were randomly distributed across sequencing lanes to avoid experimental bias. For two donors (one aged 18 to 30 and one aged 80 or older), the study analyzed two additional independent replicas of 1 million unique cDNA reads from the same blood draw.

Results and caveats for the whole study, not just this receptor: There was a strong correlation between observed TCR beta diversity and the percentage of naive T cells measured by flow cytometry. Since profiling was done on bulk unsorted PBMCs, naive and antigen-experienced compartments could not be conclusively compared. As age increased, observed TCR beta diversity per million T cells dropped in a roughly linear way, and a significant reduction was already evident by age 40. Compared with the aged group, more naive CD4+ T cells, fewer expanded clones and increased TCR diversity were shown by the long-lived group, suggesting age selection. Donor CMV infection status was unknown, potentially confounding age-related changes in expanded clonotypes. Estimates of total diversity based on one million sequenced T cells were considered lower bounds and underestimates.

V is pared back by 0 bases and J by 6 bases, with 14 bases lying between the germline termini. Sequences SGHTA (CDR1) and FQGNSA (CDR2) are obtained from the germline V gene. The CDR3 has 16 amino acids, counting the end cysteine and phenylalanine. The retained sequence is limited to the CDR3, 48 bases, with the frame set at the first base. The library came from 5' RACE. Instrument on record: Illumina HiSeq 2500. A second about 7 to 12 cycle PCR used a sample-barcoded 5' primer and a J-beta primer mix. A unique molecular identifier was introduced onto each TCR beta cDNA molecule by a template-switch 5' adaptor carrying 12 random nucleotides. At least 2.5 million CDR3-containing paired-end reads were obtained from each sample. First-strand cDNA was synthesized from all RNA with the Mint cDNA synthesis kit, primed by a TRBC-specific oligonucleotide. All cDNA was treated with uracil-DNA glycosylase and then went through a first 18-cycle PCR with the universal primers M1SS and BC2_uni_R. In the paper's pipeline: For normalization, 1 million high-quality reads were randomly selected from each sample, with every read carrying a distinct molecular identifier. Reads with shared molecular identifiers were discarded instead of being binned into consensus sequences. MiTCR, with a Q25 quality threshold and the strictest error-elimination algorithm, was used for CDR3 identification, clonotype clustering and error correction. A nonparametric unseen species model with Euler transformation was used to estimate lower-bound total TCR beta diversity. The public reads were run again by TCRdb, first through fastp at Q25 and then through MiXCR, and only productive beta chains were kept. When rows share a CDR3 protein, they turn into one entry using the most common DNA and genes. In this record, the V and J calls reflect TCRdb's handling and not the investigators' own analysis. The sample table records hundreds of thousands of distinct CDR3 sequences; roughly 44% of these occur just once. The ten most abundant clones make up nearly 20% of the sample.

The donors were roughly 38 Caucasian individuals from Russia, aged 6 to 90 years, who were systemically healthy. Around 9.9 milliliters of peripheral blood were collected from each donor into EDTA-treated Vacutainer tubes. PBMCs were isolated by Ficoll-Paque density-gradient centrifugation, with at least 7 million obtained per sample. Trizol reagent was used to extract total RNA from PBMCs, with at least 6 micrograms per sample. The percentages of naive CD45RAhigh/CD27high T cells were determined by flow cytometry on a PBMC aliquot from every donor. Remarks on this clonotype: Its antigen specificity is not known. No much larger clone is present one base from it, and per-base qualities are unavailable.

The sequenced material came from blood. The chain was built from TRBV7-2 and TRBJ2-2; the D segment could be TRBD2, given 5 matching bases. The TCR sequence derives from a man between 60 and 70 years old in good health. CDR3 protein: CASSLAGRRRAGELFF. The DNA sequence is TGTGCCAGCAGCTTAGCGGGCCGGAGGCGGGCCGGGGAGCTGTTTTTT. The CDR3, completed at both ends by the reference TRBV7-2 and TRBJ2-2 genes, gives the full variable domain GAGVSQSPSNKVTEKGKDVELRCDPISGHTALYWYRQSLGQGLEFLIYFQGNSAPDKSGLPSDRFSAERTGGSVSTLTIQRTQQEDSAVYLCASSLAGRRRAGELFFGEGSRLTVL.